A selection of T cell receptor beta chains follows, all from one sample in a study of OX40 agonist ivuxolimab in advanced cancers. Sequenced by immunoSEQ multiplex PCR; TCRdb stores in-frame clones only, minus some. The table records 77,000 or so clones, about nine tenths of them present only once. Sequenced material: CD4+ or CD8+ T cells sorted from blood, taken in a trial of the OX40 agonist ivuxolimab. These receptors all come from an adult with an advanced solid tumor such as melanoma, head and neck, liver or kidney cancer. The CDR3 runs from the conserved cysteine through the conserved F or W. A D gene is named only where the DNA matches it firmly. The size field is filled for only some rows; it gives once, few, many or a size class.

clone size,J gene,V gene,D gene,CDR3 DNA,CDR3 protein
NA,TRBJ1-5,TRBV19,NA,TGTGCCAGTAGTCACGGGCCAGCTTGGGGTGTGACCCAGCATTTT,CASSHGPAWGVTQHF
NA,TRBJ2-3,TRBV7-9,NA,TGTGCCAGCAGCCTCCTACTCACAGATACGCAGTATTTT,CASSLLLTDTQYF
NA,TRBJ1-1,TRBV5-1,NA,TGCGCCAGCAGCTTGAGCGGGGGCACTGAAGCTTTCTTT,CASSLSGGTEAFF
few,TRBJ2-7,TRBV5-1,NA,TGCGCCAGCAGCCAGGGCTCGAACCCACGCGAGCAGTACTTC,CASSQGSNPREQYF
NA,TRBJ2-3,TRBV2,NA,TGTGCCAGCAGTGGAGCGCTGGGGAGCACAGATACGCAGTATTTT,CASSGALGSTDTQYF
NA,TRBJ2-3,TRBV11-2,TRBD2,TGTGCCAGCAGTTTTCAAGCGGGGGGAACAGATACGCAGTATTTT,CASSFQAGGTDTQYF
NA,TRBJ1-2,TRBV6-5,TRBD1,TGTGCCAGCAGGACCGGGACAGGTGGATATGGCTACACCTTC,CASRTGTGGYGYTF
medium-sized,TRBJ1-5,TRBV6-5,NA,TGTGCCAGCAGTTACGGAGGCGCGAATCAGCCCCAGCATTTT,CASSYGGANQPQHF
NA,TRBJ2-3,TRBV11-2,TRBD2,TGTGCCAGCACCCCCCTAGCGGGGGTTAGCACAGATACGCAGTATTTT,CASTPLAGVSTDTQYF
NA,TRBJ2-2,TRBV14,NA,TGTGCCAGCAGCCAAGAGGTGACAGAGACCGGGGAGCTGTTTTTT,CASSQEVTETGELFF
few,TRBJ1-1,TRBV5-4,TRBD1,TGTGCCAGCAGCACTCAGGACAGGCGAGGCACTGAAGCTTTCTTT,CASSTQDRRGTEAFF
NA,TRBJ1-1,TRBV11-1,TRBD1,TGTGCCAGCAGCTTTAGGGGGCGCGGGACTGAAGCTTTCTTT,CASSFRGRGTEAFF
NA,TRBJ1-2,TRBV18,NA,TGTGCCAGCTCACCAATTGAATTTGCTGGAGGAGGTGGCTACACCTTC,CASSPIEFAGGGGYTF
once,TRBJ1-1,TRBV6-1,TRBD1,TGTGCCAGCAGTGCGTACAGGGGTATGACTGAAGCTTTCTTT,CASSAYRGMTEAFF
NA,TRBJ1-2,TRBV28,NA,TGTGCCAGCAGCTCACAGGGAGCGGGAGGCGGCTACACCTTC,CASSSQGAGGGYTF
NA,TRBJ2-5,TRBV5-6,TRBD2,TGTGCCAGCAGCCGAGGACTAGCGGGGCAAGAGACCCAGTACTTC,CASSRGLAGQETQYF
NA,TRBJ2-2,TRBV5-5,NA,TGTGCCAGCAGGCAAATTCCGAACACCGGGGAGCTGTTTTTT,CASRQIPNTGELFF
once,TRBJ1-1,TRBV19,TRBD1,TGTGCCAGCCGGACAGGGGGTTCCACTGAAGCTTTCTTT,CASRTGGSTEAFF
NA,TRBJ2-7,TRBV5-1,TRBD1,TGCGCCAGCAGTTTAACCCTAAACAGGGGCCAGGGCGAGCAGTACTTC,CASSLTLNRGQGEQYF
NA,TRBJ2-6,TRBV6-5,NA,TGTGCCAGCAGTTGGGGGGACGCTGGGGCCAACGTCCTGACTTTC,CASSWGDAGANVLTF
NA,TRBJ2-3,TRBV7-9,NA,TGTGCCAGCAGCTTAGGGCCGACGGCGAGCACAGATACGCAGTATTTT,CASSLGPTASTDTQYF
NA,TRBJ2-7,TRBV7-2,NA,TGTGCCAGCAGCTTTTACCAGGGGTACGAGCAGTACTTC,CASSFYQGYEQYF
NA,TRBJ2-5,TRBV5-1,TRBD2,TGCGCCAGCAGCCCGGGGGGGCTCCAAGAGACCCAGTACTTC,CASSPGGLQETQYF
NA,TRBJ2-3,TRBV5-1,TRBD2,TGCGCCAGCAGCACAGAGACTAGCGGATACACAGATACGCAGTATTTT,CASSTETSGYTDTQYF
once,TRBJ2-1,TRBV10-3,TRBD2,TGTGCCATCAGTGAGTCTGATCTAAGGCGGGGGGGTGAGCAGTTCTTC,CAISESDLRRGGEQFF
NA,TRBJ2-7,TRBV5-1,TRBD1,TGCGCCAGCAGCGCGACAGGGGACGAGCAGTACTTC,CASSATGDEQYF
NA,TRBJ1-1,TRBV14,NA,TGTGCCAGCAGCCAACCCCGGAAGAGGAACACTGAAGCTTTCTTT,CASSQPRKRNTEAFF
NA,TRBJ1-5,TRBV7-8,NA,TGTGCCAGCAGCCCCCAAGAGAATCAGCCCCAGCATTTT,CASSPQENQPQHF
NA,TRBJ1-3,TRBV7-9,NA,TGTGCCAGCAGCTTAGAGTATTTCTCTGGAAACACCATATATTTT,CASSLEYFSGNTIYF
NA,TRBJ1-1,TRBV6-5,NA,TGTGCCAGTGCGGGGTCTAGCCTGAACACTGAAGCTTTCTTT,CASAGSSLNTEAFF
NA,TRBJ2-3,TRBV5-6,TRBD1,TGTGCCAGCAGCAGGGACAGGGGAGCGCAGTATTTT,CASSRDRGAQYF
NA,TRBJ1-4,TRBV18,TRBD1,TGTGCCAGCTCACCCGGACAGGGTCGGGGTAATGAAAAACTGTTTTTT,CASSPGQGRGNEKLFF
NA,TRBJ2-5,TRBV5-1,TRBD1,TGCGCCAGCAGCTTGGGGCAGGGGGCGCGGGAGACCCAGTACTTC,CASSLGQGARETQYF
NA,TRBJ2-7,TRBV10-3,TRBD1,TGTGCCATCAGTGACAGGGGGTATAGCGAGCAGTACTTC,CAISDRGYSEQYF
once,TRBJ1-5,TRBV19,NA,TGTGCCAGTACCCTGGGGGGGGCGATTAGCAATCAGCCCCAGCATTTT,CASTLGGAISNQPQHF
NA,TRBJ1-2,TRBV28,NA,TGTGCCAGCAGCGGGGGGTCCCAGGTTGGCTACACCTTC,CASSGGSQVGYTF
NA,TRBJ2-3,TRBV19,TRBD2,TGTGCCAGTAGTACTAGCGGGGGAACAGATACGCAGTATTTT,CASSTSGGTDTQYF
NA,TRBJ2-7,TRBV29-1,NA,TGCAGCGTGTGGGGACGGTCCTACGAGCAGTACTTC,CSVWGRSYEQYF
NA,TRBJ2-1,TRBV6-1,TRBD2,TGTGCCAGCAGTGAAGGTGGTCGTCGGGGACTAGCGGCATCCTACAATGAGCAGTTCTTC,CASSEGGRRGLAASYNEQFF
NA,TRBJ2-3,TRBV28,NA,TGTGCCAGCAGTTTATTGCAAGATACGCAGTATTTT,CASSLLQDTQYF
few,TRBJ2-3,TRBV11-1,NA,TGTGCCAGCACGGATGGGGATACGCAGTATTTT,CASTDGDTQYF
NA,TRBJ1-2,TRBV7-9,NA,TGTGCCAGCAGCTTAGCGGTTTCAGGGTACCGCTACACCTTC,CASSLAVSGYRYTF
NA,TRBJ2-3,TRBV19,TRBD2,TGTGCCAGTGGCGGGGGGGTAGTGGATACGCAGTATTTT,CASGGGVVDTQYF